The 22 T cell receptor beta chains below were found in one sample sequenced in a study of CD8 T cells in Susac syndrome. The RNA, 0.5 to 1 ug, was put through reverse transcription using random hexamers. TCRdb recomputed calls from the immunoSEQ multiplex PCR reads with MiXCR, one row per CDR3 protein. The sample yields fewer than 200,000 distinct CDR3 sequences, around 96% seen once. The sequencing input was CD8+ T cells from PBMCs. The origin of the receptors is a human donor with multiple sclerosis.

The CDR3 DNA reads TGCGCCAGCAGCAAAATGACAGGGGGAAGGCATCAGCCCCAGCATTTT. Its protein product is CASSKMTGGRHQPQHF. V is TRBV5-1 and J is TRBJ1-5; 9 nucleotides align to TRBD1. Germline V CDR1 and CDR2: SGHRS, YFSETQ. The V and J ends lost 4 bases and 5 bases, in that order; junction bases with no gene match: 10. This CDR3 contains 16 residues. The full variable domain, completed using reference TRBV5-1 and TRBJ1-5, is KAGVTQTPRYLIKTRGQQVTLSCSPISGHRSVSWYQQTPGQGLQFLFEYFSETQRNKGNFPGRFSGRQFSNSRSEMNVSTLELGDSALYLCASSKMTGGRHQPQHFGDGTRLSIL.

V is TRBV28 and J is TRBJ2-1; no clear D. The CDR3 totals 13 residues. Germline V CDR1 and CDR2: MDHEN, SYDVKM. CDR3: CAIASTVYNEQFF. The CDR3 nucleotides are TGTGCTATAGCCTCAACGGTCTACAATGAGCAGTTCTTC.

The chain combines TRBV2 with TRBJ2-7; TRBD2 is a possible D gene (6 bases). V was shortened by 3 bases and J by 2 bases, with 11 bases between the two germline ends. This CDR3 comprises 14 residues. Germline CDR1 reads SNHLY; CDR2 reads FYNNEI. The CDR3 spells CASSDREDPYEQYF. The CDR3 DNA is TGTGCCAGCAGTGACAGGGAGGATCCCTACGAGCAGTACTTC.

The chain is built from TRBV3-1 and TRBJ2-7; D gene ambiguous. Germline V lookup: CDR1 LGHDT, CDR2 YNNKEL (reference sequence). This CDR3 comprises 14 residues. The V end was cut by 1 base, the J end by 3 bases, with 10 bases between. This CDR3 reads CASSQGLFVYEQYF. In DNA form, the CDR3 reads TGTGCCAGCAGCCAAGGTCTCTTCGTCTACGAGCAGTACTTC.

The V call is TRBV7-9, the J call TRBJ2-7; possibly TRBD1 for D (6 bases). Trimming shortened V by 4 bases and J by 0 bases, and 16 bases separated the two germline ends. Germline V gives CDR1 SEHNR, CDR2 FQNEAQ (reference sequence). The CDR3 is 16 amino acids. CDR3 amino acids: CASSSETGPGSYEQYF. The CDR3 region has the DNA TGTGCCAGCAGCTCAGAGACAGGTCCGGGCTCCTACGAGCAGTACTTC.

This chain links TRBV27 with TRBJ1-1; D may be TRBD1 (5 bases). Trimming took off 6 bases at V and 5 bases at J, with 7 bases between the two ends. CDR1 and CDR2 from the germline V gene are MNHEY and SMNVEV (reference sequence). The CDR3 loop spans 11 amino acids. CDR3 nucleotide sequence: TGTGCCAGCAGGAGGGGAACTGAAGCTTTCTTT. Its translation is CASRRGTEAFF.

This rearrangement joins TRBV28 to TRBJ2-1; 11 nucleotides agree with TRBD2. J lost 7 bases, V lost 1 base, and 12 bases had no gene match. Germline CDR1 reads MDHEN; CDR2 reads SYDVKM. The CDR3 extends over 18 amino acids. CDR3 nucleotides: TGTGCCAGCAGTTTATACCCCCCACTAGCGGGAGCGGAGAATGAGCAGTTCTTC. This encodes CASSLYPPLAGAENEQFF.

The chain uses TRBV11-2 and TRBJ2-1, with 7 nucleotides matching TRBD2. The germline gives CDR1 SGHAT, CDR2 FQNNGV. The CDR3 has 17 amino acids. V dropped 4 bases and J dropped 4; count of bases not matched to a gene: 13. DNA for the CDR3: TGTGCCAGCAGCTGGGGTAGCACGGGAGGTAGTTACAATGAGCAGTTCTTC. This encodes CASSWGSTGGSYNEQFF.

The rearrangement uses TRBV6-6 and TRBJ1-2, with no clear D. The ends were cut back, 0 bases at V and 3 bases at J, with 5 bases in the middle. The CDR3 runs to 13 residues. CDR1 is MNHNY, CDR2 SVGAGI, per germline (reference sequence). The DNA of the CDR3 is TGTGCCAGCAGTTACTCCTGGCACTATGGCTACACCTTC. This codes for CASSYSWHYGYTF.

The chain carries TRBV7-9 and TRBJ2-6, with D perhaps TRBD1 (6 bases). Trimming cost V 1 base and J 0 bases, with 13 bases left between them. This CDR3 is built from 18 residues. The germline V gene has CDR1 SEHNR and CDR2 FQNEAQ (reference sequence). This CDR3 is CASSLGGQQSSGANVLTF. CDR3 DNA sequence: TGTGCCAGCAGCTTAGGCGGACAGCAGAGCTCTGGGGCCAACGTCCTGACTTTC.

The chain has TRBV14 and TRBJ1-2; maybe TRBD1 (5 bases). Germline CDR1 reads SGHDN; CDR2 reads FVKESK. This CDR3 is 15 amino acids long. The V and J ends lost 4 bases and 3 bases respectively, with 15 bases between them. CDR3 DNA sequence: TGTGCCAGCAGCCTTCAAAGGACACCATACTATGGCTACACCTTC. Translation gives CASSLQRTPYYGYTF.

The chain links TRBV20-1 to TRBJ1-5; 10 bases match TRBD1. Germline CDR1 DFQATT, CDR2 SNEGSKA (reference sequence). The V and J ends lost 5 bases and 3 bases, in that order; junction bases with no gene match: 4. The CDR3 has 14 residues. DNA of the CDR3: TGCAGTGCTGGGGGACAGGGGTTCAATCAGCCCCAGCATTTT. Its translation: CSAGGQGFNQPQHF.

This chain links TRBV20-1 with TRBJ1-2; D unclear. CDR1 DFQATT and CDR2 SNEGSKA come from the germline V gene (reference sequence). This CDR3 comprises 16 residues. V was cut by 6 bases and J by 0 bases, with 20 bases left in between. The CDR3: CSAQNDERTANYGYTF. The CDR3 DNA is TGCAGTGCGCAAAATGACGAACGGACGGCTAACTATGGCTACACCTTC.

This sequence joins TRBV3-1 and TRBJ2-7, with TRBD2 identical over 14 bases. This CDR3 region has 17 residues. Germline CDR1 and CDR2: LGHDT and YNNKEL (reference sequence). J lost 4 bases, V lost 0 bases, and 5 bases had no gene match. CDR3 nucleotide sequence: TGTGCCAGCAGCCAAGATCTAGGACTAGCGGGAGGATACGAGCAGTACTTC. Protein sequence: CASSQDLGLAGGYEQYF.

The rearrangement links TRBV9 to TRBJ2-3; 11 nucleotides agree with TRBD2. The trim removed 3 bases at V and 5 bases at J, leaving 5 bases unmatched. Germline V CDR1 and CDR2: SGDLS, YYNGEE. This CDR3 has 15 residues. DNA of the CDR3: TGTGCCAGCAGCGGTAGCGGGGGGGCCAGAGATACGCAGTATTTT. This encodes CASSGSGGARDTQYF.

V gene TRBV25-1 combines with J gene TRBJ2-5; 10 positions agree with TRBD2. The CDR3 covers 15 residues. V lost 5 bases, J lost 1 base, and 4 bases stayed unmatched. Germline assignment: CDR1 MGHDK and CDR2 SYGVNS. The CDR3 here is CASSRTSGLQETQYF. The DNA for the CDR3 is TGTGCCAGCAGTAGGACTAGCGGTCTCCAAGAGACCCAGTACTTC.

The chain links TRBV9 to TRBJ2-2; D call uncertain. Germline V gene sequence: CDR1 SGDLS, CDR2 YYNGEE. Trimming removed 3 bases at V and 1 base at J, with 10 bases between. The length of the CDR3 is 15 residues. CDR3 sequence (DNA): TGTGCCAGCAGCGGTATAGATTGGAACACCGGGGAGCTGTTTTTT. It encodes CASSGIDWNTGELFF.

The chain uses TRBV7-9 and TRBJ1-2; D is perhaps TRBD1 (6 bases). This CDR3 contains 12 residues. CDR1 is SEHNR and CDR2 is FQNEAQ in the germline V gene (reference sequence). Trimming shortened V by 5 bases and J by 7 bases, and 11 bases separated the two germline ends. This chain's CDR3 is CASSLGGAGYTF. The CDR3, as DNA: TGTGCCAGCAGCCTCGGGGGGGCTGGCTACACCTTC.

The chain carries TRBV29-1 and TRBJ1-2, with D perhaps matching TRBD1 (5 bases). The CDR3 loop spans 13 amino acids. V lost 3 bases to trimming and J lost 3 bases, with 11 bases between them. Germline V gene sequence: CDR1 SQVTM, CDR2 ANQGSEA. The CDR3 region is CSVDAQGDYGYTF. The CDR3 DNA is TGCAGCGTTGATGCCCAGGGAGACTATGGCTACACCTTC.

The chain joins TRBV2 to TRBJ1-2; 7 nucleotides match TRBD1. The germline V gene has CDR1 SNHLY and CDR2 FYNNEI. Germline trimming cut 10 bases from V and 5 bases from J; bases unmatched to any gene: 7. There are 12 residues in the CDR3. The CDR3 coding sequence is TGTGCCATCATACCACAGGGGTATGGCTACACCTTC. Translated: CAIIPQGYGYTF.

The chain has TRBV27 and TRBJ2-7; D is possibly TRBD2 (6 bases). The CDR3 is 14 amino acids. Trimming took off 4 bases at V and 0 bases at J, with 10 bases between the two ends. Germline CDR1 is MNHEY and CDR2 is SMNVEV (reference sequence). CDR3 sequence (DNA): TGTGCCAGCAGTTCGGGACTTAGCTCCTACGAGCAGTACTTC. This encodes CASSSGLSSYEQYF.

The V and J genes are TRBV6-5 and TRBJ2-7; D is unresolved. Trimming left V 6 bases short and J 9 bases short, with 18 bases between. The germline gives CDR1 MNHEY, CDR2 SVGAGI. The CDR3 has 13 amino acids. The CDR3 DNA sequence: TGTGCCAGCAGCCCCTCTGCTGCAGACGGGCAGTACTTC. Protein sequence: CASSPSAADGQYF.